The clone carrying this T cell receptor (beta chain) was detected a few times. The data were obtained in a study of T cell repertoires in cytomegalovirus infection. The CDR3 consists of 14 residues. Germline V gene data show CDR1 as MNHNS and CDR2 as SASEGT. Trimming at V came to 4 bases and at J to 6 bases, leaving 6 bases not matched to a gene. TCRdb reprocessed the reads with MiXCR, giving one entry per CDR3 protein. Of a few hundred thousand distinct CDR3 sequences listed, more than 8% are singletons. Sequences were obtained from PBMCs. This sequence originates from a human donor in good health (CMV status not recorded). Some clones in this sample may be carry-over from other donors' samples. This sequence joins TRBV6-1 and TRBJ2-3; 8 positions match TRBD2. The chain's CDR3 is CASSASGGGDTQYF. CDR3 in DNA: TGTGCCAGCAGTGCGAGCGGGGGAGGGGATACGCAGTATTTT.